This record looks at one T cell receptor beta chain sequence and its context. Its antigen is undetermined. This entry is derived from a study of CD8+ T cells in alopecia areata. Whole-study context: Patients received oral tofacitinib, 5 to 10 mg twice daily, for moderate-to-severe alopecia areata.

Researchers took lesional scalp punch biopsies and peripheral blood from people who were alopecia areata patients. cDNA prepared by RNA extraction and subsequent reverse transcription served as the template for sequencing. Generated by immunoSEQ multiplex PCR, the TCRdb table keeps only in-frame clones and is missing some. The sample has about 150,000 clones, less than 65% seen once; the top ten hold roughly 19%. Unmatched junction bases numbered 7, after V lost 5 bases and J lost 6 bases. CDR3 length: 13 amino acids. Germline CDR1 and CDR2: GTSNPN and SVGIG (reference sequence). Whole-study results and caveats: Relative to normal scalp, lesional scalp, especially alopecia totalis/universalis, showed higher clonality. Whereas mice showed it more clearly, TCR sharing across patients was murkier, possibly because of HLA.

The source was CD8+ T cells sorted from blood, collected at week 0. This chain connects TRBV30 to TRBJ1-5; TRBD1 aligns across 7 bases. The TCR comes from a human donor with alopecia areata. CDR3 loop: CAWGQVIGQPQHF. The CDR3 DNA sequence: TGTGCCTGGGGACAGGTGATAGGTCAGCCCCAGCATTTT.